This T cell receptor (beta chain) was captured by sequencing in a study of ipilimumab plus nivolumab after autologous stem cell transplantation. Study as a whole: Patients received a median of about five ipilimumab and 8 or 9 nivolumab doses.

The count of this clone is one. Its antigen remains unknown. Ipilimumab, 1 mg/kg, started 14 to 28 days after autologous transplant. Patients received nivolumab 3 mg/kg at weeks 1, 4, 7, 10, then fortnightly to week 26. Study-wide results and limits: Per the authors, repertoire, Treg and microbiota data justify further study.

Trimming removed 6 bases at V and 1 base at J, with 12 bases between. Per the germline V gene, CDR1 is SNHLY and CDR2 is FYNNEI. There are 14 residues in the CDR3. Some clones are missing from TCRdb's copy, which holds only in-frame ones; the method was immunoSEQ multiplex PCR. Of approximately 84,000 clones in the sample, 83% were seen once. The specimen comprised PBMCs, sampled in a trial of ipilimumab plus nivolumab as post-transplant consolidation. V and J are TRBV2 and TRBJ1-2; maybe TRBD1 (5 bases). This sequence was found in a male donor with diffuse large B-cell lymphoma. This CDR3 is CASRGTANNYGYTF. The CDR3 bases are TGTGCCAGCAGGGGGACGGCCAATAACTATGGCTACACCTTC.